These 28 T cell receptor beta chains originate from one sample sequenced in a study of beta chain features in type 1 diabetes (dated by TCRdb to the late 2010s). The library was prepared using the immunoSEQ multiplex PCR assay. All of the isolated RNA was reverse transcribed with the High Capacity cDNA Reverse Transcription Kit, so expressed TCRB transcripts were sequenced. Entries here come from immuneACCESS through TCRdb and include only in-frame sequences with V and J called. Some clones fail to appear in such tables; in the studies checked, an unresolved V gene covers under half of the shortfall, and the cause of the remainder is unknown. Counted in this sample were under 90,000 clones; around 32% of them appeared once. In total, the top ten clones hold roughly 0.45% of the sample. Sequenced input: stem cell memory CD4+ T cells from blood. The intended sense of this specimen's cell subset or site label: stem cell-like memory CD4+ T cells. Receptors were obtained from a woman aged 18-35 years in good health.

V gene TRBV5-6 combines with J gene TRBJ2-1; 12 nucleotides align to TRBD2. The CDR3 sequence is 18 residues long. Germline loops: CDR1 SGHDT, CDR2 YYEEEE. Trimming removed 4 bases from V and 1 base from J; junction bases left unmatched: 9. DNA of the CDR3: TGTGCCAGCAGCACCGCTCGACTAGCGGGAGAGTCCTACAATGAGCAGTTCTTC. Translating it yields CASSTARLAGESYNEQFF.

Details on this clone: A read error is likely here: a far larger clone is one base away. J is TRBJ2-7 and V is TRBV5-8; 12 nucleotides match TRBD1. The CDR3 spans 15 residues. Germline values: CDR1 SGHTS, CDR2 YDEGEE. Trimming cost V 4 bases and J 4 bases; bases outside gene matches: 6. The CDR3 region is CASSLGQGARYEQYF. In DNA form, the CDR3 reads TGTGCCAGCAGCCTGGGACAGGGGGCGAGGTACGAGCAGTACTTC.

This clone was picked up a small number of times. The chain recombines TRBV5-4 with TRBJ2-1; no definite D call. The length of the CDR3 is 15 residues. Germline V CDR1 and CDR2: SGHNT, YYREEE (reference sequence). Trimming left V 4 bases short and J 2 bases short, with 13 bases between. CDR3 amino acids: CASSAARDPYNEQFF. The CDR3 DNA reads TGTGCCAGCAGCGCCGCTAGAGACCCCTACAATGAGCAGTTCTTC.

The J gene is TRBJ2-1, the V gene TRBV11-1; 13 nucleotides align to TRBD2. The trim removed 3 bases at V and 5 bases at J, leaving 1 base unmatched. Looked up from germline, CDR1 is SGHAT and CDR2 is FQDESV (reference sequence). The CDR3 is 15 residues long. The CDR3 here is CASSFGLAGDNEQFF. CDR3 nucleotide sequence: TGTGCCAGCAGCTTCGGACTAGCGGGGGACAATGAGCAGTTCTTC.

The rearrangement links TRBV9 to TRBJ2-2, with a possible D match to TRBD2 (6 bases). Trimming took 0 bases from V and 3 from J, leaving 9 bases between them. In germline, CDR1 is SGDLS, CDR2 YYNGEE. CDR3 length: 15 residues. The chain's CDR3 is CASSVGGAYTGELFF. CDR3 DNA sequence: TGTGCCAGCAGCGTAGGCGGGGCCTACACCGGGGAGCTGTTTTTT.

A word on this clone: The CDR3 carries no conserved terminal phenylalanine or tryptophan, so it likely arises from a read error. No DNA is shown, since the ends of the CDR3 on it are uncertain; the CDR3 is the one TCRdb lists. The chain has TRBV2 and TRBJ2-3; the table gives TRBD2 as D, unverified against the DNA. The germline V gene has CDR1 SNHLY and CDR2 FYNNEI. 12 amino acids form the CDR3, both terminal residues included. CDR3 region: CASSELAGGPGL.

This clone was found a few times. The chain links TRBV5-1 to TRBJ1-5; 7 nucleotides line up with TRBD1. The CDR3 covers 14 residues. V shed 4 bases, J shed 4 bases, and the junction held 5 bases outside the gene matches. Germline-derived CDR1 and CDR2 are SGHRS and YFSETQ. Here the CDR3 reads CASSVGTANQPQHF. The CDR3 DNA reads as TGCGCCAGCAGCGTAGGGACAGCTAATCAGCCCCAGCATTTT.

In this sample, this clone turned up a few times. The CDR3 here is CASSPLETMDNEQFF. Here the CDR3 DNA reads TGTGCCAGCAGCCCCCTAGAAACGATGGACAATGAGCAGTTCTTC. V is TRBV9 and J is TRBJ2-1, with unresolved D. Germline V gives CDR1 SGDLS, CDR2 YYNGEE. The CDR3 consists of 15 residues. The V end lost 4 bases, the J end lost 5 bases, and 16 bases lay between the germline ends.

The chain carries TRBV5-1 and TRBJ2-6; 7 bases agree with TRBD2. J gave up 0 bases and V 4 bases, and 13 bases lay outside the gene matches. Germline-derived CDR1 and CDR2 are SGHRS and YFSETQ. The CDR3 is 19 residues long. The CDR3 nucleotides read TGCGCCAGCAGCCCTATCGGTAGGGACTATTCCTCTGGGGCCAACGTCCTGACTTTC. Its translation is CASSPIGRDYSSGANVLTF.

The chain uses TRBV6-6 and TRBJ2-5; 7 nucleotides match TRBD1. The V gene end was trimmed by 7 bases and the J gene end by 2 bases; junction bases not matched to a gene: 4. This CDR3 has 13 amino acids. CDR1 is MNHNY, CDR2 SVGAGI, per germline (reference sequence). The CDR3 nucleotides read TGTGCCAGCACCACGGACAGGCAAGAGACCCAGTACTTC. Translating it yields CASTTDRQETQYF.

The gene calls are TRBV18 and TRBJ2-7; TRBD2 aligns across 14 bases. Losses at the gene ends were 6 bases for V and 5 bases for J; bases not matched to a gene: 6. The CDR3 is made up of 15 amino acids. CDR1 KGHSH and CDR2 LQKENI come from the germline V gene. The CDR3 loop is CASSSTSGRAHEQYF. The CDR3 DNA sequence: TGTGCCAGCTCGTCGACTAGCGGGAGGGCCCACGAGCAGTACTTC.

Notes on this clone: This specimen includes other DNA sequences encoding the same CDR3. The CDR3 coding sequence is TGTGCCAGCAGCCCTTCTAGCGGGGGCTACAATGAGCAGTTCTTC. Translating gives CASSPSSGGYNEQFF. This chain links TRBV7-3 with TRBJ2-1; 10 nucleotides agree with TRBD2. Germline CDR1 SGHTA, CDR2 FQGTGA. This CDR3 has 15 amino acids. Trimming removed 5 bases from V and 3 bases from J; junction bases left unmatched: 4.

The chain uses TRBV6-6 and TRBJ1-1; D is possibly TRBD1 (6 bases). Trimming left V 6 bases short and J 3 bases short, with 11 bases between. From germline, CDR1 is MNHNY and CDR2 SVGAGI (reference sequence). This CDR3 contains 13 residues. The CDR3 region has the DNA TGTGCCAGCAGACGACAGGCTCACACTGAAGCTTTCTTT. Its protein is CASRRQAHTEAFF.

The chain recombines TRBV27 with TRBJ2-4, with D possibly matching TRBD1 (5 bases). Germline V gene sequence: CDR1 MNHEY, CDR2 SMNVEV (reference sequence). With 5 bases removed from V and 1 base from J, the gap between germline ends came to 15 bases. This CDR3 is 16 amino acids long. Here the CDR3 reads CASSGAHASAKNIQYF. The CDR3 coding sequence is TGTGCCAGCAGTGGGGCCCATGCTTCCGCCAAAAACATTCAGTACTTC.

This clone was detected only once. The chain couples TRBV4-1 to TRBJ1-5; D remains ambiguous. V was trimmed by 3 bases and J by 0 bases, leaving 18 bases between them. The CDR3 covers 18 residues. Germline loops: CDR1 MGHRA, CDR2 YSYEKL. Here the CDR3 reads CASSHPEGSGNSNQPQHF. CDR3 coding DNA: TGCGCCAGCAGCCATCCGGAGGGCTCGGGGAATAGCAATCAGCCCCAGCATTTT.

This clone has more than one count but fewer than ten. The chain joins TRBV2 to TRBJ2-1; D perhaps matches TRBD2 (7 bases). CDR3 length: 16 amino acids. Trimming took 5 bases from V and 4 from J, leaving 18 bases between them. Germline lookup yields CDR1 SNHLY and CDR2 FYNNEI. DNA of the CDR3: TGTGCCAGCAGTTTTACGGGGGGCCCAGGGTACAATGAGCAGTTCTTC. Protein sequence: CASSFTGGPGYNEQFF.

The genes are TRBV18 and TRBJ2-7, with D tentatively TRBD2 (6 bases). Trimming shortened V by 3 bases and J by 7 bases, and 16 bases separated the two germline ends. This CDR3 has 14 residues. Germline CDR1 and CDR2: KGHSH and LQKENI. CDR3 in amino acids: CASSPFPGVGEQYF. The CDR3 region has the DNA TGTGCCAGCTCACCCTTTCCGGGGGTAGGAGAGCAGTACTTC.

CDR3 sequence reads: CASRSGQASYEQYF. CDR3 sequence (DNA): TGTGCCAGCAGGTCCGGACAGGCGAGCTACGAGCAGTACTTC. This chain joins TRBV7-2 and TRBJ2-7; 7 bases agree with TRBD1. CDR3 length: 14 amino acids. V lost 6 bases to trimming and J lost 3 bases; unmatched junction nucleotides: 8. Germline V gene lookup returns CDR1 SGHTA and CDR2 FQGNSA.

This clone was seen more than once but under ten times. The chain employs TRBV7-2 and TRBJ2-5, with 9 positions matching TRBD1. This CDR3 comprises 14 residues. Germline CDR1 reads SGHTA; CDR2 reads FQGNSA. V lost 5 bases, J lost 4 bases, and 5 bases stayed unmatched. Written as DNA, the CDR3 is TGTGCCAGCAGCCAGACAGGGGGAGTAGAGACCCAGTACTTC. Translating gives CASSQTGGVETQYF.

This clone was observed a handful of times. The rearrangement uses TRBV19 and TRBJ2-3; D is ambiguous. The CDR3 is 13 amino acids. Trimming shortened V by 10 bases and J by 5 bases, and 16 bases separated the two germline ends. Per the germline V gene, CDR1 is LNHDA and CDR2 is SQIVND (reference sequence). CDR3: CATSKTAEDTQYF. The CDR3 DNA sequence: TGTGCCACCTCTAAGACCGCGGAAGATACGCAGTATTTT.

The chain uses TRBV7-2 and TRBJ2-5; TRBD2 agrees at 8 bases. After removal of 5 bases from V and 1 base from J, the junction contained 6 bases not matched to a gene. CDR3 length equals 15 residues. CDR1 and CDR2 from the germline V gene are SGHTA and FQGNSA. The CDR3 here is CASSPQRGFQETQYF. CDR3 bases: TGTGCCAGCAGCCCGCAGCGGGGGTTCCAAGAGACCCAGTACTTC.

The chain carries TRBV5-1 and TRBJ2-1; TRBD2 agrees at 11 bases. Germline CDR1 SGHRS, CDR2 YFSETQ. The junction had 4 bases not matched to a gene; V was cut back by 3 bases and J by 2 bases. This CDR3 spans 16 amino acids. The CDR3 spells CASSSQTSGTYNEQFF. In DNA, the CDR3 is TGCGCCAGCAGCTCGCAGACTAGCGGGACCTACAATGAGCAGTTCTTC.

The chain recombines TRBV7-2 with TRBJ2-7; tentatively, D is TRBD1 (6 bases). This CDR3 contains 14 residues. Trimming stripped 4 bases from V and 0 bases from J, with 10 bases between. Germline V CDR1 and CDR2: SGHTA, FQGNSA. CDR3 loop: CASSSRTVSYEQYF. The DNA of the CDR3 is TGTGCCAGCAGCTCGAGGACAGTCTCCTACGAGCAGTACTTC.

This clone was picked up a small number of times. This chain links TRBV7-3 with TRBJ2-1; 9 bases agree with TRBD1. Trimming at V came to 1 base and at J to 1 base, leaving 2 bases not matched to a gene. CDR1 is SGHTA, CDR2 FQGTGA, per germline. This CDR3 has 16 residues. The CDR3 nucleotides read TGTGCCAGCAGCTTAATTGGGACAGGGTCCTACAATGAGCAGTTCTTC. Protein sequence: CASSLIGTGSYNEQFF.

The chain recombines TRBV7-2 with TRBJ2-2; TRBD2 matches 10 bases. The CDR3 runs 17 residues. Germline values: CDR1 SGHTA, CDR2 FQGNSA. Trimming took 6 bases from V and 4 from J; bases not matched to a gene: 11. In nucleotides, the CDR3 is TGTGCCAGCAGGGGTATCCTAGCGGGAGTTCGCACCGGGGAGCTGTTTTTT. This codes for CASRGILAGVRTGELFF.

The table lists this clone with a count of one. The chain recombines TRBV14 with TRBJ2-1; D not resolved. This CDR3 contains 15 residues. Germline CDR1 and CDR2: SGHDN and FVKESK. Deletions cut 4 bases from V and 0 bases from J, with 10 bases between. CDR3 in DNA: TGTGCCAGCAGCCGGGCCCTGGGCTCCTACAATGAGCAGTTCTTC. Its translation: CASSRALGSYNEQFF.

This chain joins TRBV6-5 and TRBJ2-7, with D hard to call. Trimming stripped 8 bases from V and 2 bases from J, with 13 bases between. Germline V gene sequence: CDR1 MNHEY, CDR2 SVGAGI. The CDR3 loop spans 13 amino acids. The CDR3 here is CASGGRPTYEQYF. DNA for the CDR3: TGTGCCAGCGGCGGCCGACCGACCTACGAGCAGTACTTC.

This rearrangement joins TRBV28 to TRBJ1-2, with D uncertain. CDR3 length: 16 amino acids. Germline CDR1 is MDHEN and CDR2 is SYDVKM. Trimming shortened V by 6 bases and J by 4 bases, and 21 bases separated the two germline ends. In DNA form, the CDR3 reads TGTGCCAGCAGGCCATCCCTGGGCGGGGTCTTCTATGGCTACACCTTC. Amino acid sequence: CASRPSLGGVFYGYTF.